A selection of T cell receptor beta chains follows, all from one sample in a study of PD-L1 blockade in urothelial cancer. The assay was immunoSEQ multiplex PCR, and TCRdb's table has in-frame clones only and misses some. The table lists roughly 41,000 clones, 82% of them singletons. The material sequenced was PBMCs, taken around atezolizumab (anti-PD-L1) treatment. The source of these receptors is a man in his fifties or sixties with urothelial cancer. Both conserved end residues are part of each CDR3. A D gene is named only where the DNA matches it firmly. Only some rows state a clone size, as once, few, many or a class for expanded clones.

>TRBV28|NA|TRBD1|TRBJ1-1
CASSSGTGAGTEAFF
TGTGCCAGCAGTTCAGGGACAGGGGCTGGGACTGAAGCTTTCTTT
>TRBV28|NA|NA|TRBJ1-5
CASSLSGRPQHF
TGTGCCAGCAGTTTGTCTGGGAGGCCCCAGCATTTT
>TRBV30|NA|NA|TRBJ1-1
CAWVPHDRLFTEAFF
TGTGCCTGGGTCCCCCACGACAGACTTTTTACTGAAGCTTTCTTT
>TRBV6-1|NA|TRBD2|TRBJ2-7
CASSGHLGLAGGTSSYEQYF
TGTGCCAGCAGTGGGCATTTAGGACTAGCGGGGGGGACGAGCTCCTACGAGCAGTACTTC
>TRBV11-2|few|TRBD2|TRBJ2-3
CASRELAGGTDTQYF
TGTGCCAGCAGGGAACTAGCGGGGGGGACAGATACGCAGTATTTT
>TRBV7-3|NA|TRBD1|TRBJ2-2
CASSLTPAGQGHTGELFF
TGTGCCAGCAGCTTAACCCCTGCCGGACAGGGCCACACCGGGGAGCTGTTTTTT
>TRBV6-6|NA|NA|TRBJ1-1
CASSVRDTEAFF
TGTGCCAGCAGTGTCAGGGACACTGAAGCTTTCTTT
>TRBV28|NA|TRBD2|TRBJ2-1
CATGGASYNEQFF
TGTGCCACCGGGGGGGCCTCTTACAATGAGCAGTTCTTC
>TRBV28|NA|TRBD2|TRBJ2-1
CASSSGGRLNGEQFF
TGTGCCAGCAGTTCGGGGGGGCGGCTGAATGGGGAGCAGTTCTTC
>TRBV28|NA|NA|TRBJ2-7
CASSLPGTPYEQYF
TGTGCCAGCAGCCTTCCTGGGACACCCTACGAGCAGTACTTC
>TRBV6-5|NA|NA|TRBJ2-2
CASQQSWGQTGELFF
TGTGCCAGCCAACAATCGTGGGGGCAGACCGGGGAGCTGTTTTTT
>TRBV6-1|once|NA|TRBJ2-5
CASSEERVWETQYF
TGTGCCAGCAGTGAAGAGAGGGTTTGGGAGACCCAGTACTTC
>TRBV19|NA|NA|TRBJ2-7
CASSIGQELRPDSYEQYF
TGTGCCAGTAGTATAGGACAGGAGCTCCGTCCTGACTCCTACGAGCAGTACTTC
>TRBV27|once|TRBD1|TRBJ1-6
CASRRTGSDNSPLHF
TGTGCCAGCAGGCGGACAGGGAGCGATAATTCACCCCTCCACTTT
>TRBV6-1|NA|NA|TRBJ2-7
CASSDGFTGEVHEQYF
TGTGCCAGCAGTGACGGTTTTACCGGAGAGGTTCACGAGCAGTACTTC
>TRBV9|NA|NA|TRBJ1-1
CASSVDAGDTEAFF
TGTGCCAGCAGCGTAGATGCAGGGGACACTGAAGCTTTCTTT
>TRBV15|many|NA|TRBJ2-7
CATSIRVSSYEQYF
TGTGCCACCAGCATCCGGGTTAGCTCCTACGAGCAGTACTTC
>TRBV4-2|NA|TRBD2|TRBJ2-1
CASSLGRVSHEQFF
TGTGCCAGCAGCCTCGGGAGGGTGTCGCATGAGCAGTTCTTC